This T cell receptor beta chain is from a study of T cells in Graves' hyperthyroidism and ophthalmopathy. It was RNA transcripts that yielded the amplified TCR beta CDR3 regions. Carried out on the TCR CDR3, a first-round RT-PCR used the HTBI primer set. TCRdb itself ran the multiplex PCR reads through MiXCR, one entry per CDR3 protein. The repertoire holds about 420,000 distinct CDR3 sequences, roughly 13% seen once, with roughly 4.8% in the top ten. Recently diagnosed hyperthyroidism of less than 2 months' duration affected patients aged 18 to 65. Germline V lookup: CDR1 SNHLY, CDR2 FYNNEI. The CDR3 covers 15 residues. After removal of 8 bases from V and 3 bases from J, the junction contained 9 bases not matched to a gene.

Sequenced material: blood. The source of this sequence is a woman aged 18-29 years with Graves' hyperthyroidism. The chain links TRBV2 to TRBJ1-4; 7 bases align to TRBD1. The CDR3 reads CASGPQGQSNEKLFF. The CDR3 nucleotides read TGTGCCAGCGGCCCGCAGGGACAGTCTAATGAAAAACTGTTTTTT.